Shown below are 9 T cell receptor beta chains from a single sample sequenced in a study of blood T cell repertoires in COVID-19. The data were produced by immunoSEQ multiplex PCR, yet TCRdb's version contains in-frame clones alone and is incomplete. The profile covers under 250,000 clones, with roughly 80% appearing a single time and 4.5% to 7% taken by the ten largest. The sample comprised peripheral blood. These receptors all stem from an older woman with acute or convalescent COVID-19.

This clone was seen a few times. V usage is TRBV7-8 and J usage is TRBJ2-3, with 7 bases fitting TRBD2. The CDR3 totals 15 residues. With 5 bases clipped from V and 4 bases from J, the junction kept 9 bases outside the gene matches. Per germline, CDR1 SGHVS and CDR2 FQNEAQ. DNA of the CDR3: TGTGCCAGCAGCCCGGGACGGGGGGTCGCAGATACGCAGTATTTT. This sequence encodes CASSPGRGVADTQYF.

The V and J genes are TRBV27 and TRBJ2-7; D possibly corresponds to TRBD2 (6 bases). CDR3 length: 14 amino acids. Trimming left V 11 bases short and J 2 bases short, with 19 bases between. Germline values: CDR1 MNHEY, CDR2 SMNVEV (reference sequence). The CDR3 sequence: CARSGVRPTYEQYF. The CDR3 nucleotides are TGTGCCCGCTCGGGGGTCCGCCCAACCTACGAGCAGTACTTC.

The CDR3 here is CASSSGTSGRALDTQYF. The CDR3 bases are TGCGCCAGCAGCTCAGGGACTAGCGGGAGGGCCCTGGATACGCAGTATTTT. The gene calls are TRBV5-1 and TRBJ2-3; 16 bases map to TRBD2. The CDR3 consists of 17 residues. V shed 3 bases and J 6 bases; nucleotides not matched to a gene: 7. The V gene's germline CDR1 is SGHRS and CDR2 YFSETQ.

The chain joins TRBV30 to TRBJ1-4; 7 bases map to TRBD1. V lost 3 bases, J lost 6 bases, and 7 bases stayed unmatched. The CDR3 length is 14 residues. Germline V gene sequence: CDR1 GTSNPN, CDR2 SVGIG (reference sequence). The CDR3, as DNA: TGTGCCTGGAGGAATCAGGGGGGCGATGAAAAACTGTTTTTT. Translation: CAWRNQGGDEKLFF.

The rearrangement links TRBV5-5 to TRBJ2-3, with D possibly TRBD1 on 6 matching bases. The CDR3 length is 13 residues. Deletions cut 4 bases from V and 2 bases from J, with 8 bases between. CDR1 and CDR2 from the germline V gene are SGHKS and YYEKEE (reference sequence). CDR3 bases: TGTGCCAGCAGCAAGGGACACACAGATACGCAGTATTTT. Its translation: CASSKGHTDTQYF.

The V call is TRBV19, the J call TRBJ1-5, with D unclear. The CDR3 is made up of 12 amino acids. Germline CDR1 reads LNHDA; CDR2 reads SQIVND (reference sequence). V was cut by 1 base and J by 8 bases, with 6 bases left in between. The CDR3 bases are TGTGCCAGTAGTATAGCTGGAGAGCCCCAGCATTTT. This codes for CASSIAGEPQHF.

The gene calls are TRBV24-1 and TRBJ2-6; perhaps TRBD1 as D (5 bases). The V and J ends lost 4 bases and 2 bases respectively, with 11 bases between them. The CDR3 has 16 residues. Looked up from germline, CDR1 is KGHDR and CDR2 is SFDVKD. This chain's CDR3 is CATSDQGFTGANVLTF. The CDR3 DNA reads TGTGCCACCAGTGACCAGGGCTTTACTGGGGCCAACGTCCTGACTTTC.

The V call is TRBV5-1, the J call TRBJ1-1, with 10 bases identical to TRBD1. Germline loops: CDR1 SGHRS, CDR2 YFSETQ. Trimming removed 4 bases from V and 6 bases from J; junction bases left unmatched: 3. There are 13 residues in the CDR3. The CDR3 sequence: CASSNGQGAEAFF. CDR3 bases: TGCGCCAGCAGCAACGGACAGGGGGCTGAAGCTTTCTTT.

V usage is TRBV13 and J usage is TRBJ2-2; 11 bases fit TRBD2. The CDR3 has 17 residues. V lost 4 bases, J lost 7 bases, and 11 bases stayed unmatched. Germline V gene lookup returns CDR1 PRHDT and CDR2 FYEKMQ (reference sequence). CDR3 in DNA: TGTGCCAGCAGCTATCGACTAGCGGGATTCAGAGGCGGGGAGCTGTTTTTT. This translates into CASSYRLAGFRGGELFF.